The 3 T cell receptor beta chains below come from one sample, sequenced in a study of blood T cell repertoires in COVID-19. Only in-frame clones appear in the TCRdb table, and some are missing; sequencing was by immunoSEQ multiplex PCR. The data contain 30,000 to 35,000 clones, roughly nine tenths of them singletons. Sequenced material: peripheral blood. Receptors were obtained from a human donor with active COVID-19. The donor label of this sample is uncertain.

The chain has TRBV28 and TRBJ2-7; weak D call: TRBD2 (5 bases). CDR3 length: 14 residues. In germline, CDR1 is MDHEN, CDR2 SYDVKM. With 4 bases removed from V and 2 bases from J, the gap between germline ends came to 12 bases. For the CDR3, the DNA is TGTGCCAGCAGTTCCCCGGGATACACCTACGAGCAGTACTTC. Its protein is CASSSPGYTYEQYF.

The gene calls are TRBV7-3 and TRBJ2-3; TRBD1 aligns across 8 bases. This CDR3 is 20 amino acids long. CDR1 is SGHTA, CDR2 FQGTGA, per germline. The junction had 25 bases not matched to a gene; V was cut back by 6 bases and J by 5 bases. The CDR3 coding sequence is TGTGCCAGCAGTCCTAGGGACAGGAGCGGAGGCGGGGTCCTCGAAGATACGCAGTATTTT. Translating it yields CASSPRDRSGGGVLEDTQYF.

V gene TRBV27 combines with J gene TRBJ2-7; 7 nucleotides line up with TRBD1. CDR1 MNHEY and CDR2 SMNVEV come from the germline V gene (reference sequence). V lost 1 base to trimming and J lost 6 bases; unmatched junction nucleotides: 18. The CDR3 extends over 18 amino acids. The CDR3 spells CASSLFSPSTGILFEQYF. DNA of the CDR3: TGTGCCAGCAGTTTATTCTCCCCCTCGACAGGGATCCTCTTCGAGCAGTACTTC.